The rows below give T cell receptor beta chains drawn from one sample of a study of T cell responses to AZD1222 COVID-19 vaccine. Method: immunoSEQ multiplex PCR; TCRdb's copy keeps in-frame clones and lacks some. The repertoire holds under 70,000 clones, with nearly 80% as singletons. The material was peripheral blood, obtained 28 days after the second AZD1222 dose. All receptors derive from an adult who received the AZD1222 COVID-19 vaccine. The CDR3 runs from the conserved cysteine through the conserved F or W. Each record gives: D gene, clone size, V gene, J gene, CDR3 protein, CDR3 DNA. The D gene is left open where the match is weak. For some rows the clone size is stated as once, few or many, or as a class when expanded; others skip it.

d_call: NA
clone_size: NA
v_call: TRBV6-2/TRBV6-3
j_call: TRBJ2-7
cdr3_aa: CASSPGGTRSYEQYF
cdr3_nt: TGTGCCAGCAGCCCAGGCGGGACCAGGTCCTACGAGCAGTACTTC

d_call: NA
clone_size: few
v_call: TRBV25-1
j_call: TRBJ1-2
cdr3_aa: CASSGGGVGYTF
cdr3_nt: TGTGCCAGCAGTGGGGGAGGGGTTGGCTACACCTTC

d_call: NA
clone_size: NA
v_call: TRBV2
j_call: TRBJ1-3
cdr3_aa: CASKARITGNTIYF
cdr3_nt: TGTGCCAGCAAAGCACGAATAACTGGAAACACCATATATTTT

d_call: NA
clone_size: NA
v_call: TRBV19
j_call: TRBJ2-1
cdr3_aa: CASSSGLQHYNEQFF
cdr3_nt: TGTGCCAGTAGTTCGGGACTCCAACATTACAATGAGCAGTTCTTC

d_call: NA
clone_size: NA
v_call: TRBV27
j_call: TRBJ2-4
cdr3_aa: CASSLSVHLAKNIQYF
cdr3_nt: TGTGCCAGCAGTTTATCGGTGCACCTAGCCAAAAACATTCAGTACTTC

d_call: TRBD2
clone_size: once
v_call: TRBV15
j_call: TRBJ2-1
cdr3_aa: CATSIGGTYNEQFF
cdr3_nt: TGTGCCACCAGCATCGGGGGGACCTACAATGAGCAGTTCTTC

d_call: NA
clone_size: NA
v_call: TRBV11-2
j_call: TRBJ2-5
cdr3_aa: CASSLDRQETQYF
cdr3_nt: TGTGCCAGCAGCTTAGATCGGCAAGAGACCCAGTACTTC

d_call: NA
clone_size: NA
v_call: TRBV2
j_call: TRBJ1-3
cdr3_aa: CASSVTNGGNTIYF
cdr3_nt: TGTGCCAGCAGTGTAACAAATGGTGGAAACACCATATATTTT

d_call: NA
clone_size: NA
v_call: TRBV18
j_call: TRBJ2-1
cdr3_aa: CASSPQGSYNEQFF
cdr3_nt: TGTGCCAGCTCACCACAGGGTTCCTACAATGAGCAGTTCTTC

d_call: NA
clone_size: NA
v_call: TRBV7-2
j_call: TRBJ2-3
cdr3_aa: CASSTLKSGPQYF
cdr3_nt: TGTGCCAGCAGCACCCTTAAAAGCGGGCCGCAGTATTTT

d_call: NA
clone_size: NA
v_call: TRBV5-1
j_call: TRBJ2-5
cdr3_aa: CASSFSEPKETQYF
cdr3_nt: TGCGCCAGCAGCTTCTCGGAACCCAAGGAGACCCAGTACTTC

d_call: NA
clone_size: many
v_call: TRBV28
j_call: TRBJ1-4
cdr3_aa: CASNGGLATNEKLFF
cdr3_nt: TGTGCCAGCAATGGGGGGCTGGCAACTAATGAAAAACTGTTTTTT

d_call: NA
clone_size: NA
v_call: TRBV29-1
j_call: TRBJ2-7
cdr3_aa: CSVYGGSYEQYF
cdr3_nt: TGCAGCGTTTATGGGGGGAGTTACGAGCAGTACTTC

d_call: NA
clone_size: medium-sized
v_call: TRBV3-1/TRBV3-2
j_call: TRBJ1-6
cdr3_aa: CASSRKPAGQANSPLHF
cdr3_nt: TGTGCCAGCAGCCGAAAGCCAGCAGGGCAGGCCAATTCACCCCTCCACTTT

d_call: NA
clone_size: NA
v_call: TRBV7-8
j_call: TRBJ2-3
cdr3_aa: CASSLDSWTDTQYF
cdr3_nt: TGTGCCAGCAGCTTGGACAGTTGGACAGATACGCAGTATTTT

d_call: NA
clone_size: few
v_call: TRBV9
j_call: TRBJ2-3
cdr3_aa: CASSVGASSTDTQYF
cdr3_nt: TGTGCCAGCAGCGTAGGGGCTAGCAGCACAGATACGCAGTATTTT

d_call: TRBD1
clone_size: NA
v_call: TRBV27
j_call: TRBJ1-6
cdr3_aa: CASSADRGLNSPLHF
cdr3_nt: TGTGCCAGCAGCGCGGACAGGGGGTTAAATTCACCCCTCCACTTT

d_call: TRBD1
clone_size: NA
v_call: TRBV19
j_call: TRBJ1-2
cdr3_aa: CASSIILRDSNYGYTF
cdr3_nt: TGTGCCAGTAGTATTATCCTCCGGGACAGTAACTATGGCTACACCTTC

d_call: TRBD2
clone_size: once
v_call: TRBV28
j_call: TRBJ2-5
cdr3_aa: CASSLLAGGQETQYF
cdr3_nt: TGTGCCAGCAGTTTATTAGCGGGAGGCCAAGAGACCCAGTACTTC

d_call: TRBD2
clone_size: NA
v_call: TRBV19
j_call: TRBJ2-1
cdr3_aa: CASSIMGREGQVSEQFF
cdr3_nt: TGTGCCAGTAGTATAATGGGGCGGGAGGGCCAAGTTAGTGAGCAGTTCTTC

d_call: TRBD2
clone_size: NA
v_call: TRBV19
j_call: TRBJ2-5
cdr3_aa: CASSKREGLETQYF
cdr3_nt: TGTGCCAGTAGTAAGCGGGAGGGCCTGGAGACCCAGTACTTC

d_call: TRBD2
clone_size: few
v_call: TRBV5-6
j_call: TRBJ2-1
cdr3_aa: CASSIRTSGRDDEQFF
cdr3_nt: TGTGCCAGCAGCATCCGGACTAGCGGGAGGGACGATGAGCAGTTCTTC

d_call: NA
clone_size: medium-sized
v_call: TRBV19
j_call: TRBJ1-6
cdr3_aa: CASSVRESSPLHF
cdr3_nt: TGTGCCAGTAGCGTCAGGGAAAGTTCACCCCTCCACTTT

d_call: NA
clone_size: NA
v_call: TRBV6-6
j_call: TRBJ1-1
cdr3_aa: CASSPPERIAFF
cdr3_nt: TGTGCCAGCAGCCCACCCGAAAGGATAGCTTTCTTT

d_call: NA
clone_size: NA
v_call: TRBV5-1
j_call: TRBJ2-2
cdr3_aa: CASRIVAAPNTGELFF
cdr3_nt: TGCGCCAGCAGGATTGTGGCGGCCCCGAACACCGGGGAGCTGTTTTTT

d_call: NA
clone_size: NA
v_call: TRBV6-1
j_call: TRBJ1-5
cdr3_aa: CASSDRVQQPQHF
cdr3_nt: TGTGCCAGCAGTGATCGGGTGCAACAGCCCCAGCATTTT

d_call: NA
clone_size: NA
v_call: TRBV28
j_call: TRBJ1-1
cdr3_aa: CASSTAGAWTEAFF
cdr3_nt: TGTGCCAGCAGCACCGCGGGGGCTTGGACTGAAGCTTTCTTT

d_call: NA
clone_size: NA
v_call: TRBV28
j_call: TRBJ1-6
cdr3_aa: CASSFLQGANSPLHF
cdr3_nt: TGTGCCAGCAGTTTCCTACAGGGTGCTAATTCACCCCTCCACTTT

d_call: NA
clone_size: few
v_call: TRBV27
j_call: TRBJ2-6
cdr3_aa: CASSFRQSGANVLTF
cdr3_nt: TGTGCCAGCAGTTTTAGACAGTCCGGGGCCAACGTCCTGACTTTC

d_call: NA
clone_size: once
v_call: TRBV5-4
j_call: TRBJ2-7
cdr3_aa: CASSQPPGTEQYF
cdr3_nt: TGTGCCAGCAGCCAACCCCCAGGAACCGAGCAGTACTTC

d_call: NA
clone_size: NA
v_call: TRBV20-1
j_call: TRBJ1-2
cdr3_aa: CSAGSGYGYTF
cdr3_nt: TGCAGTGCTGGTTCAGGGTATGGCTACACCTTC

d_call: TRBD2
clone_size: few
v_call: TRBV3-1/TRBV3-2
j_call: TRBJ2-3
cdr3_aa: CASSRTSGGADTQYF
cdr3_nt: TGTGCCAGCAGTCGGACTAGCGGGGGAGCAGATACGCAGTATTTT

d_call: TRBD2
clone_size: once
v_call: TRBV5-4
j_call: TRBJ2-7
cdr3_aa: CASSSGLTDGEQYF
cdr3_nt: TGTGCCAGCAGCTCGGGACTAACGGATGGCGAGCAGTACTTC

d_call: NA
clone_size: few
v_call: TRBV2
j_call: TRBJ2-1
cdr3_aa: CASRVGGSSYNEQFF
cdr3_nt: TGTGCCAGCAGAGTGGGGGGAAGCTCCTACAATGAGCAGTTCTTC

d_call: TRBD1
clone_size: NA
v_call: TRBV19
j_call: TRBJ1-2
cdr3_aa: CASTSGTGADYGYTF
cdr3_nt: TGTGCCAGTACCTCCGGGACAGGGGCTGACTATGGCTACACCTTC

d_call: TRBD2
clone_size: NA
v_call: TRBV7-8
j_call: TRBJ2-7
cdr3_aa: CASSVNLAGTYEQYF
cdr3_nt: TGTGCCAGCAGCGTAAACCTAGCGGGGACCTACGAGCAGTACTTC

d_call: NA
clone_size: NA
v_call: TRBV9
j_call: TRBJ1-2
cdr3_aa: CASSATGGRRYGYTF
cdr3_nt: TGTGCCAGCAGCGCAACAGGCGGCCGCCGCTATGGCTACACCTTC

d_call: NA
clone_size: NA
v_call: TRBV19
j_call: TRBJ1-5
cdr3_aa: CASRETFGERNQPQHF
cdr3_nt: TGTGCCAGTAGAGAGACCTTCGGGGAACGCAATCAGCCCCAGCATTTT

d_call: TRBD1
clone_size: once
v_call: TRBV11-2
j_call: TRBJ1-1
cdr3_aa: CASSLTGGRTEAFF
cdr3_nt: TGTGCCAGCAGCTTGACAGGGGGAAGGACTGAAGCTTTCTTT

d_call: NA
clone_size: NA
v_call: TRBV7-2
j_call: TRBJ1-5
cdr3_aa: CASSLQGDQPQHF
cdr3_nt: TGTGCCAGCAGCCTTCAGGGAGATCAGCCCCAGCATTTT

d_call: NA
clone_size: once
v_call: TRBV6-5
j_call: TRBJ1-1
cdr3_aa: CASSLFQGLNTEAFF
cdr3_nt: TGTGCCAGCAGTCTCTTTCAGGGTTTGAACACTGAAGCTTTCTTT

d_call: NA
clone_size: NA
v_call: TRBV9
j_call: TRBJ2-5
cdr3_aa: CASSVGRFNMETQYF
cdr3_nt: TGTGCCAGCAGCGTCGGCAGATTTAACATGGAGACCCAGTACTTC

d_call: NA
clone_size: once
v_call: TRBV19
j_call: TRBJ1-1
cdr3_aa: CASSMYDTRSAFF
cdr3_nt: TGTGCCAGTAGTATGTACGACACCCGATCCGCTTTCTTT

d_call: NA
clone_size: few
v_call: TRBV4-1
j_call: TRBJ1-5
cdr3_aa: CASSQAAQGSNQPQHF
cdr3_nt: TGCGCCAGCAGCCAAGCTGCCCAGGGGTCCAATCAGCCCCAGCATTTT

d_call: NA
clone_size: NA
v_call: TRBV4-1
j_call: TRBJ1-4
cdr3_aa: CASSQVLGANEKLFF
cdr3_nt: TGCGCCAGCAGCCAAGTACTGGGGGCTAATGAAAAACTGTTTTTT

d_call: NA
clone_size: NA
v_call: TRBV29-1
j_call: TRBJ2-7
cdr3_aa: CSVGDTAEQYF
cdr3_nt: TGCAGCGTCGGAGACACCGCCGAGCAGTACTTC

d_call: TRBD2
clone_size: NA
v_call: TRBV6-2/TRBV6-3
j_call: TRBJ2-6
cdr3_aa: CASSALGRPSGANVLTF
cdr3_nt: TGTGCCAGCAGTGCCCTCGGGAGGCCTTCTGGGGCCAACGTCCTGACTTTC

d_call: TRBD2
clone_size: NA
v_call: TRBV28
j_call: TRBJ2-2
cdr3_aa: CASKKAGSGTGELFF
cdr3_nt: TGTGCCAGCAAGAAAGCGGGATCTGGAACCGGGGAGCTGTTTTTT

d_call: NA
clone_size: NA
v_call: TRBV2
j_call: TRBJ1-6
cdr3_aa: CASSEVRAANSPLHF
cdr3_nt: TGTGCCAGCAGTGAAGTGAGGGCAGCTAATTCACCCCTCCACTTT

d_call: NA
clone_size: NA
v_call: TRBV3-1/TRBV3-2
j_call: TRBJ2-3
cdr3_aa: CASSQDRVGPQYF
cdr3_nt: TGTGCCAGCAGCCAAGATCGGGTCGGGCCGCAGTATTTT

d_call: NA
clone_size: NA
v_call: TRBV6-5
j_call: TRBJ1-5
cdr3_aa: CASSYNSEQPQHF
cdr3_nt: TGTGCCAGCAGTTACAATTCAGAGCAGCCCCAGCATTTT

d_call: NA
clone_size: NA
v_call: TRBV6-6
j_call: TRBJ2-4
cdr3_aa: CASGPNIQYF
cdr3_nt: TGTGCCAGTGGCCCAAACATTCAGTACTTC

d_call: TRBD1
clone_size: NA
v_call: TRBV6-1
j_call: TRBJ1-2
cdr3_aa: CASSDRGTGGDYGYTF
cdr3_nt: TGTGCCAGCAGTGACAGGGGGACAGGGGGCGACTATGGCTACACCTTC

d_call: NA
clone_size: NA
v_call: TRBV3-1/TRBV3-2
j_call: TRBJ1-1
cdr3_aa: CASSQGVTMNTEAFF
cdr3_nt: TGTGCCAGCAGCCAGGGGGTGACTATGAACACTGAAGCTTTCTTT

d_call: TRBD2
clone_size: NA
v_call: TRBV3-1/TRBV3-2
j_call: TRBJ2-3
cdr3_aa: CASSQGGLSTDTQYF
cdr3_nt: TGTGCCAGCAGCCAGGGAGGGTTGAGCACAGATACGCAGTATTTT

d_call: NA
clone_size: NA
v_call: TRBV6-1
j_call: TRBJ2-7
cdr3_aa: CASSETIPGTRSYEQYF
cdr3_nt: TGTGCCAGCAGTGAAACCATACCCGGGACCCGGTCCTACGAGCAGTACTTC

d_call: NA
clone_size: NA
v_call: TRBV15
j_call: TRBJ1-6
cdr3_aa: CATSRDRNSPLHF
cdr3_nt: TGTGCCACCAGCAGAGATAGGAATTCACCCCTCCACTTT